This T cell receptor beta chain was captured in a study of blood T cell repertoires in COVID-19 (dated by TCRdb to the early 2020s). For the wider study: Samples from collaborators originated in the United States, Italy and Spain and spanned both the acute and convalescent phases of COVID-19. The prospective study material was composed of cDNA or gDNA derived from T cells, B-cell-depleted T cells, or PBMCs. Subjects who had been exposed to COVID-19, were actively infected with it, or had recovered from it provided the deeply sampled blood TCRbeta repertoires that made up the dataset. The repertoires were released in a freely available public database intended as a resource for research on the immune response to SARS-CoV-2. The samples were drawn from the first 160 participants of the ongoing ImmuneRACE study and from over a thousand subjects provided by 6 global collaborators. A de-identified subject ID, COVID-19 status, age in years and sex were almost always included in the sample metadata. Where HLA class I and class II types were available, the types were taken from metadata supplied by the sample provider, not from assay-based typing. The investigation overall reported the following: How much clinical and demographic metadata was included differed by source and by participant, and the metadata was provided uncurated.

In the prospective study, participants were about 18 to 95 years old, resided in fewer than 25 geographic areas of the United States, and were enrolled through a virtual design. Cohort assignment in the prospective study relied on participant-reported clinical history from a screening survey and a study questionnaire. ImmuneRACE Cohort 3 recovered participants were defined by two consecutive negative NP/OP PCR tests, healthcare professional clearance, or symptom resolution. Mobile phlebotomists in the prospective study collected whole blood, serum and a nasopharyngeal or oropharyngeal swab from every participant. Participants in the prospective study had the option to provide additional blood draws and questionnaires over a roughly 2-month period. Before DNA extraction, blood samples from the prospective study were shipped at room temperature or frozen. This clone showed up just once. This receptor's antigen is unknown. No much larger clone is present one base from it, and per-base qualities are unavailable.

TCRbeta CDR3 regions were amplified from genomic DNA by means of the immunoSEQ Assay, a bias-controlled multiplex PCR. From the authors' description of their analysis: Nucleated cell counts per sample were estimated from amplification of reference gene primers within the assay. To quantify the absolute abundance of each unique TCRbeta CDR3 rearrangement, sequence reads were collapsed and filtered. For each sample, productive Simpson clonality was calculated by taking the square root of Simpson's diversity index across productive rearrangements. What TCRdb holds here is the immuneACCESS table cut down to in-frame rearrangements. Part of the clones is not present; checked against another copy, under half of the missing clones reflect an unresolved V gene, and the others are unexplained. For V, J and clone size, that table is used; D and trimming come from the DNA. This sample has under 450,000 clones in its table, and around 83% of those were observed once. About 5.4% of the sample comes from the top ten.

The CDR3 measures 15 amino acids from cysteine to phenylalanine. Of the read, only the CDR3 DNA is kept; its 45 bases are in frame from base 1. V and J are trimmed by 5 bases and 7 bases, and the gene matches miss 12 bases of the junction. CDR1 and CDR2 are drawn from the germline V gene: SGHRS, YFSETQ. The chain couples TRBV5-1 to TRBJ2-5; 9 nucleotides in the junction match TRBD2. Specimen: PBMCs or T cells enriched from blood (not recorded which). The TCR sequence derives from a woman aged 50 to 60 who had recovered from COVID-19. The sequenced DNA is TGCGCCAGCAGTACCGCCGGGACTAGCTCGGGGACCCAGTACTTC. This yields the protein CASSTAGTSSGTQYF.